The next 27 T cell receptor beta chains were all read from a single sample in a study of blood T cell repertoires in COVID-19. Assay: immunoSEQ multiplex PCR; the TCRdb copy retains only in-frame clones and omits some. Of tens of thousands of clones detected, 91% appear once; the ten largest clones hold 4.5% to 7%. The sequenced sample consisted of peripheral blood. All receptors come from an elderly woman with acute or convalescent COVID-19.

V and J are TRBV9 and TRBJ2-3; 9 bases fit TRBD1. The germline V gene encodes CDR1 SGDLS and CDR2 YYNGEE. CDR3 length equals 14 residues. The ends lost 4 bases at V and 3 bases at J; junction bases unmatched: 3. The CDR3 nucleotides read TGTGCCAGCAGCTTCGGACAGGGGACAGATACGCAGTATTTT. Protein sequence: CASSFGQGTDTQYF.

This chain connects TRBV2 to TRBJ1-5, with D unclear. Germline lookup yields CDR1 SNHLY and CDR2 FYNNEI. V was clipped by 3 bases and J by 3 bases, with 6 bases between them. CDR3 length: 13 residues. CDR3 in DNA: TGTGCCAGCAGTGAGGAGACCAATCAGCCCCAGCATTTT. Protein sequence: CASSEETNQPQHF.

This clone was observed once. The V and J genes are TRBV5-5 and TRBJ2-3; weak D call: TRBD1 (6 bases). Germline CDR1 and CDR2: SGHKS and YYEKEE (reference sequence). Trimming removed 4 bases at V and 1 base at J, with 13 bases between. This CDR3 contains 15 residues. The CDR3 region is CASSTGHPRTDTQYF. CDR3 DNA: TGTGCCAGCAGCACGGGACATCCTCGCACAGATACGCAGTATTTT.

The genes are TRBV5-1 and TRBJ2-5; 8 nucleotides align to TRBD2. Germline CDR1 and CDR2: SGHRS and YFSETQ. The CDR3 runs 13 residues. V lost 4 bases to trimming and J lost 5 bases; unmatched junction nucleotides: 4. The CDR3 DNA follows: TGCGCCAGCAGCGGGACTAGTGGGGAGACCCAGTACTTC. This codes for CASSGTSGETQYF.

The chain carries TRBV19 and TRBJ1-3, with a possible D match to TRBD1 (6 bases). This CDR3 is 15 amino acids long. The germline V and J ends were trimmed by 6 bases and 0 bases, with 12 bases remaining between them. Per germline, CDR1 LNHDA and CDR2 SQIVND (reference sequence). The CDR3 here is CASREGQTSGNTIYF. The CDR3 DNA is TGTGCCAGTAGAGAAGGACAGACCTCTGGAAACACCATATATTTT.

V is TRBV5-1 and J is TRBJ1-1; D not resolved. The V end was cut by 0 bases, the J end by 1 base, with 10 bases between. The length of the CDR3 is 15 residues. CDR1 and CDR2 from the germline V gene are SGHRS and YFSETQ. In nucleotides, the CDR3 is TGCGCCAGCAGCTTGGGACTGACTAAGAACACTGAAGCTTTCTTT. Its translation: CASSLGLTKNTEAFF. Full variable domain (outside the CDR3, taken from reference TRBV5-1 and TRBJ1-1): KAGVTQTPRYLIKTRGQQVTLSCSPISGHRSVSWYQQTPGQGLQFLFEYFSETQRNKGNFPGRFSGRQFSNSRSEMNVSTLELGDSALYLCASSLGLTKNTEAFFGQGTRLTVV.

This sequence joins TRBV2 and TRBJ1-3; no reliable D call. Germline V gives CDR1 SNHLY, CDR2 FYNNEI. The V end lost 8 bases, the J end lost 4 bases, and 12 bases lay between the germline ends. This CDR3 region has 13 residues. The CDR3 DNA reads as TGTGCCAGCTGGAAATTAGCAGGAAACACCATATATTTT. It translates to CASWKLAGNTIYF.

The chain carries TRBV5-4 and TRBJ1-1, with 7 bases aligning to TRBD1. The CDR3 covers 15 residues. Per germline, CDR1 SGHNT and CDR2 YYREEE (reference sequence). After removal of 3 bases from V and 9 bases from J, the junction contained 14 bases not matched to a gene. CDR3 protein: CASSSRAYEGAQAFF. CDR3 DNA sequence: TGTGCCAGCAGCTCCCGGGCGTATGAGGGGGCCCAAGCTTTCTTT.

The rearrangement uses TRBV5-4 and TRBJ1-6; 11 nucleotides agree with TRBD1. From germline, CDR1 is SGHNT and CDR2 YYREEE (reference sequence). V gave up 0 bases and J gave up 10 bases; unmatched junction bases: 6. The CDR3 length is 16 residues. The CDR3 loop reads CASSLGGQGGQSPLHF. The CDR3 nucleotides are TGTGCCAGCAGCTTGGGGGGACAGGGGGGACAGTCACCCCTCCACTTT.

The J gene is TRBJ1-6, the V gene TRBV13, with D perhaps matching TRBD1 (6 bases). CDR1 is PRHDT, CDR2 FYEKMQ, per germline (reference sequence). Trimming shortened V by 3 bases and J by 3 bases, and 15 bases separated the two germline ends. The CDR3 consists of 17 residues. The CDR3 sequence: CASSLGRGWNYNSPLHF. The CDR3 DNA follows: TGTGCCAGCAGCTTGGGGAGGGGGTGGAACTATAATTCACCCCTCCACTTT.

V is TRBV24-1 and J is TRBJ2-3; 8 positions match TRBD1. J was trimmed by 2 bases and V by 9 bases; bases with no gene match: 6. The CDR3 extends over 14 amino acids. Germline-derived CDR1 and CDR2 are KGHDR and SFDVKD. CDR3 amino acids: CATSDRGLTDTQYF. The CDR3 bases are TGTGCCACCTCCGACAGGGGCCTCACAGATACGCAGTATTTT.

This clone was observed a single time. This sequence joins TRBV7-9 and TRBJ2-3, with 9 bases identical to TRBD2. The CDR3 runs 16 residues. Germline assignment: CDR1 SEHNR and CDR2 FQNEAQ (reference sequence). The J segment lost 0 bases and the V segment lost 1 base, leaving 2 bases of the junction unmatched. The CDR3 loop is CASSLVLAGSTDTQYF. CDR3 bases: TGTGCCAGCAGCTTAGTGCTAGCGGGGAGCACAGATACGCAGTATTTT.

This rearrangement joins TRBV27 to TRBJ1-5; 9 nucleotides match TRBD1. Germline V lookup: CDR1 MNHEY, CDR2 SMNVEV (reference sequence). This CDR3 is 16 amino acids long. Trimming removed 5 bases from V and 6 bases from J; junction bases left unmatched: 11. The CDR3 bases are TGTGCCAGCAGTCCTTTAACCGGGACAGGGCTTCAGCCCCAGCATTTT. This codes for CASSPLTGTGLQPQHF.

This chain links TRBV19 with TRBJ2-1; 8 nucleotides align to TRBD1. CDR3 size: 16 residues. Germline assignment: CDR1 LNHDA and CDR2 SQIVND (reference sequence). After removal of 5 bases from V and 4 bases from J, the junction contained 10 bases not matched to a gene. DNA for the CDR3: TGTGCCAGTAGTCCCGGCCGTGACAGGGGATACAATGAGCAGTTCTTC. Amino acids: CASSPGRDRGYNEQFF.

The V and J genes are TRBV14 and TRBJ1-1, with D perhaps TRBD1 (5 bases). V was shortened by 4 bases and J by 6 bases, with 12 bases between the two germline ends. The CDR3 totals 13 residues. Germline V gives CDR1 SGHDN, CDR2 FVKESK. CDR3 protein: CASSRGWGAEAFF. The CDR3 DNA sequence: TGTGCCAGCAGCCGAGGATGGGGCGCTGAAGCTTTCTTT.

This clone was detected a few times. The CDR3 loop is CASSLRQGDSGNTIYF. Here the CDR3 DNA reads TGTGCCAGCAGCCTTAGACAGGGGGACTCTGGAAACACCATATATTTT. The rearrangement joins TRBV7-2 to TRBJ1-3; TRBD1 agrees at 9 bases. V dropped 5 bases and J dropped 0; count of bases not matched to a gene: 5. This CDR3 is 16 amino acids long. The V gene's germline CDR1 is SGHTA and CDR2 FQGNSA.

J is TRBJ2-5 and V is TRBV20-1; D call uncertain. Germline CDR1 and CDR2: DFQATT and SNEGSKA (reference sequence). Trimming pared 3 bases from V and 5 bases from J, leaving 7 bases between. CDR3 length equals 11 residues. The CDR3 sequence: CSASPLETQYF. Written as DNA, the CDR3 is TGCAGTGCTAGCCCCCTGGAGACCCAGTACTTC.

V and J are TRBV19 and TRBJ1-5; TRBD1 might be the D (6 bases). Trimming shortened V by 3 bases and J by 0 bases, and 12 bases separated the two germline ends. The CDR3 is 16 residues long. Germline V gene data show CDR1 as LNHDA and CDR2 as SQIVND (reference sequence). The CDR3 DNA is TGTGCCAGTAGTATCAGGGGCAGAGATAGCAATCAGCCCCAGCATTTT. Encoded protein: CASSIRGRDSNQPQHF.

V is TRBV9 and J is TRBJ1-3; the D gene is possibly TRBD1 (5 bases). V shed 2 bases and J shed 3 bases, with 12 bases lying between them. The CDR3 is 15 residues long. CDR1 and CDR2 (germline): SGDLS, YYNGEE. The CDR3 DNA reads TGTGCCAGCAGCGTCGGGGGTAAATATGGAAACACCATATATTTT. The encoded protein is CASSVGGKYGNTIYF.

This clone was seen just once. The chain recombines TRBV21-1 with TRBJ1-2; TRBD1, the D gene given by the table, was not confirmed from the DNA. TRBV21-1 is recorded as a pseudogene. The CDR3 totals 18 residues. CDR3 protein: CAIPSGGLGDSFNYGYTF. As DNA, the CDR3 is TGTGCCATCCCGTCAGGTGGGCTGGGGGACAGTTTCAACTATGGCTACACCTTC.

The chain employs TRBV15 and TRBJ1-2; 8 positions match TRBD1. Germline V CDR1 and CDR2: LNHNV, YYDKDF (reference sequence). V lost 1 base to trimming and J lost 7 bases; unmatched junction nucleotides: 14. The CDR3 has 17 residues. Here the CDR3 reads CATSRGGTGGEVVGYTF. The DNA for the CDR3 is TGTGCCACCAGCAGAGGCGGGACAGGAGGCGAAGTGGTTGGCTACACCTTC. Combining the CDR3 with reference TRBV15 and TRBJ1-2 gives the whole variable domain DAMVIQNPRYQVTQFGKPVTLSCSQTLNHNVMYWYQQKSSQAPKLLFHYYDKDFNNEADTPDNFQSRRPNTSFCFLDIRSPGLGDTAMYLCATSRGGTGGEVVGYTFGSGTRLTVV.

The gene calls are TRBV2 and TRBJ2-7, with D tentatively TRBD1 (7 bases). The CDR3 sequence is 13 residues long. Germline CDR1 is SNHLY and CDR2 is FYNNEI. Trimming pared 6 bases from V and 7 bases from J, leaving 16 bases between. The CDR3 loop is CASSAGQWGEQYF. CDR3 coding DNA: TGTGCCAGCAGCGCGGGACAGTGGGGGGAGCAGTACTTC.

The rearrangement links TRBV10-3 to TRBJ1-4; 10 positions agree with TRBD1. J gave up 7 bases and V 6 bases, and 5 bases lay outside the gene matches. This CDR3 contains 14 residues. The germline gives CDR1 ENHRY, CDR2 SYGVKD. The CDR3 sequence: CAISPDRGPEKLFF. The DNA of the CDR3 is TGTGCCATCAGCCCCGACAGGGGGCCTGAAAAACTGTTTTTT.

The CDR3 spells CASSWGTEGETQYF. The CDR3 DNA reads as TGTGCCAGCAGTTGGGGGACAGAGGGGGAGACCCAGTACTTC. The J gene is TRBJ2-5, the V gene TRBV5-4; 7 bases map to TRBD1. V lost 5 bases, J lost 5 bases, and 9 bases stayed unmatched. The CDR3 extends over 14 amino acids. CDR1 SGHNT and CDR2 YYREEE come from the germline V gene (reference sequence).

The chain employs TRBV7-9 and TRBJ1-1, with a weak D call TRBD1 (5 bases). V was clipped by 2 bases and J by 0 bases, with 13 bases between them. The CDR3 loop spans 16 amino acids. The germline CDR1 and CDR2 sequences are SEHNR and FQNEAQ (reference sequence). CDR3 nucleotides: TGTGCCAGCAGCTTATGGTCAGGGACTATGAACACTGAAGCTTTCTTT. This codes for CASSLWSGTMNTEAFF.

This chain uses TRBV6-5 with TRBJ1-2, with no clear D. V was trimmed by 0 bases and J by 1 base, leaving 12 bases between them. Per germline, CDR1 MNHEY and CDR2 SVGAGI. CDR3 length: 16 residues. This CDR3 reads CASSYSLGQLNYGYTF. The CDR3 DNA sequence: TGTGCCAGCAGTTACTCTTTGGGCCAGCTTAACTATGGCTACACCTTC.

V usage is TRBV6-5 and J usage is TRBJ1-2; D possibly corresponds to TRBD1 (5 bases). Germline V gives CDR1 MNHEY, CDR2 SVGAGI. The CDR3 has 15 residues. V was trimmed by 4 bases and J by 5 bases, leaving 17 bases between them. The CDR3 coding sequence is TGTGCCAGCAGTTCTCCCATCGGGGGGGAATATGGCTACACCTTC. It specifies CASSSPIGGEYGYTF.